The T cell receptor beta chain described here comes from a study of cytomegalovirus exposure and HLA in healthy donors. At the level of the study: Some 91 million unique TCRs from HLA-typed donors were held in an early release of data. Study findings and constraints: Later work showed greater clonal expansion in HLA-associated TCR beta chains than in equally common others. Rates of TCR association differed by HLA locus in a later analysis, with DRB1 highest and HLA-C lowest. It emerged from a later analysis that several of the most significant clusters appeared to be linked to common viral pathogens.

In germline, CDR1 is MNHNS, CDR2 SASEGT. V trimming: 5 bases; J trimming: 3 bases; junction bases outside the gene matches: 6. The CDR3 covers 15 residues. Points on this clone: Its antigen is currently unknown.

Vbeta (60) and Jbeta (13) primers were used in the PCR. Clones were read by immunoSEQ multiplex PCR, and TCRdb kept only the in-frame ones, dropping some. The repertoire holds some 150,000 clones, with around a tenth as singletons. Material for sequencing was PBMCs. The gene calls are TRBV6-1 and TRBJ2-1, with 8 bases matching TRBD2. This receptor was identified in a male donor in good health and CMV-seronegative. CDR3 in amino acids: CASSTTSGLYNEQFF. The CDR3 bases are TGTGCCAGCAGTACTACTAGCGGACTCTACAATGAGCAGTTCTTC.